This T cell receptor beta chain is drawn from a study of shared clonotypes between healthy human individuals. Generated by immunoSEQ multiplex PCR, the TCRdb table keeps only in-frame clones and is missing some. Of some 2.3 million clones in the sample, more than 85% were seen once. J lost 4 bases, V lost 1 base, and 15 bases had no gene match. CDR3 length: 20 amino acids. CDR1 is MGHRA and CDR2 is YSYEKL in the germline V gene. The donors were adults (healthy and HIV-negative) with no recent acute infections or vaccinations. The donor cohort consisted entirely of Caucasian adults residing in Nashville, Tennessee. Concerning this clone itself: Its antigen remains unidentified.

Whole-study findings and limits: Naive subsets, compared against memory subsets, generally had larger estimated richness values. Blood was the sole source, and tissue repertoires probably differ.

This clonotype was sampled from a man younger than 35 in good health. Some clones in this sample may be carry-over from other donors' samples. The sequencing input was naive CD4+ T cells from PBMCs. Subset of the sample: CD45RA+ positively selected. The chain recombines TRBV4-1 with TRBJ2-1; 11 positions match TRBD2. CDR3 nucleotide sequence: TGCGCCAGCAGCCAAGTGGCAGGATTAGCGGGAGGGACGCTTTACAATGAGCAGTTCTTC. Protein: CASSQVAGLAGGTLYNEQFF.